The 26 T cell receptor beta chains listed next were all sequenced from one sample in a study of PD-1 blockade in mismatch repair-deficient tumors. Sequencing was performed with immunoSEQ multiplex PCR; in TCRdb, only in-frame clones are kept and a portion is missing. The sample carries some 100,000 clones, 82% recorded once. Source: peripheral blood, taken roughly 35 weeks after starting pembrolizumab. The receptor source for this set is an adult with mismatch repair-deficient cancer.

This clone appeared a single time. This sequence joins TRBV9 and TRBJ2-2, with D tentatively TRBD1 (7 bases). This CDR3 is 16 amino acids long. V was shortened by 3 bases and J by 6 bases, with 18 bases between the two germline ends. CDR1 and CDR2 from the germline V gene are SGDLS and YYNGEE. DNA for the CDR3: TGTGCCAGCAGCGGTGTCAGGGGGGAGAGGGCCGGGGAGCTGTTTTTT. This gives the protein CASSGVRGERAGELFF. Based on the CDR3 plus reference TRBV9 and TRBJ2-2, the full variable domain is DSGVTQTPKHLITATGQRVTLRCSPRSGDLSVYWYQQSLDQGLQFLIQYYNGEERAKGNILERFSAQQFPDLHSELNLSSLELGDSALYFCASSGVRGERAGELFFGEGSRLTVL.

The chain carries TRBV5-1 and TRBJ1-2; D not certain. Between the trimmed V and J ends, which lost 7 bases and 2 bases, there was a span of 21 bases. The CDR3 sequence is 16 residues long. Per the germline V gene, CDR1 is SGHRS and CDR2 is YFSETQ. CDR3 sequence: CASRGLFPSSNYGYTF. CDR3 bases: TGCGCCAGCCGGGGTCTCTTCCCTTCCTCAAACTATGGCTACACCTTC. Using reference TRBV5-1 and TRBJ1-2 for the parts outside the CDR3, the full variable domain is KAGVTQTPRYLIKTRGQQVTLSCSPISGHRSVSWYQQTPGQGLQFLFEYFSETQRNKGNFPGRFSGRQFSNSRSEMNVSTLELGDSALYLCASRGLFPSSNYGYTFGSGTRLTVV.

The chain employs TRBV9 and TRBJ2-1; TRBD1 is a possible D gene (5 bases). V gave up 0 bases and J gave up 0 bases, with 7 bases separating them. Germline CDR1 and CDR2: SGDLS and YYNGEE. This CDR3 is 15 amino acids long. CDR3 sequence: CASSVGQSSYNEQFF. CDR3 sequence (DNA): TGTGCCAGCAGCGTAGGACAGAGCTCCTACAATGAGCAGTTCTTC.

The gene calls are TRBV7-2 and TRBJ2-1; tentatively, D is TRBD1 (6 bases). This CDR3 region has 15 residues. Germline CDR1 and CDR2: SGHTA and FQGNSA. The V end lost 1 base, the J end lost 8 bases, and 15 bases lay between the germline ends. The CDR3 region is CASSLDGRNRDEQFF. CDR3 bases: TGTGCCAGCAGCTTAGACGGACGCAACAGGGATGAGCAGTTCTTC.

V and J are TRBV18 and TRBJ1-2, with D perhaps matching TRBD1 (5 bases). Germline V gene data show CDR1 as KGHSH and CDR2 as LQKENI. This CDR3 comprises 17 residues. With 0 bases removed from V and 1 base from J, the gap between germline ends came to 15 bases. The CDR3 nucleotides read TGTGCCAGCTCACCACCTCGGACGGGGGTAGTTAACTATGGCTACACCTTC. It is translated as CASSPPRTGVVNYGYTF.

This chain's CDR3 is CASTTRGGGTEAFF. CDR3 coding DNA: TGTGCCAGTACTACGCGTGGGGGAGGCACTGAAGCTTTCTTT. The genes are TRBV19 and TRBJ1-1; a weak D match, TRBD1 (5 bases). Looked up from germline, CDR1 is LNHDA and CDR2 is SQIVND (reference sequence). V gave up 7 bases and J gave up 4 bases, with 16 bases separating them. The CDR3 totals 14 residues.

This sequence joins TRBV11-3 and TRBJ2-7, with 11 bases aligning to TRBD2. Germline V gives CDR1 SGHNT, CDR2 YENEEA. Trimming removed 4 bases from V and 7 bases from J; junction bases left unmatched: 9. This CDR3 contains 15 residues. The chain's CDR3 is CASSSPTSGTGEQYF. The CDR3 region has the DNA TGTGCCAGCAGCTCCCCGACTAGCGGGACAGGAGAGCAGTACTTC.

V and J are TRBV5-4 and TRBJ2-7; 15 nucleotides align to TRBD2. The V gene end was trimmed by 3 bases and the J gene end by 7 bases; junction bases not matched to a gene: 11. The CDR3 is made up of 17 amino acids. Germline CDR1 and CDR2: SGHNT and YYREEE (reference sequence). CDR3 protein: CASSSGTSGRRITEQYF. DNA for the CDR3: TGTGCCAGCAGCTCCGGGACTAGCGGGAGGCGGATTACGGAGCAGTACTTC.

This clone turned up a few times. V usage is TRBV19 and J usage is TRBJ2-4; 11 nucleotides align to TRBD2. This CDR3 has 17 residues. V trimming: 6 bases; J trimming: 6 bases; junction bases outside the gene matches: 13. CDR1 is LNHDA and CDR2 is SQIVND in the germline V gene (reference sequence). The CDR3 spells CASSTKPLAGGVNIQYF. DNA for the CDR3: TGTGCCAGTAGCACCAAACCTCTAGCGGGAGGTGTAAACATTCAGTACTTC.

V and J are TRBV6-5 and TRBJ2-7; D not certain. CDR3 length equals 12 residues. Germline V CDR1 and CDR2: MNHEY, SVGAGI. V lost 8 bases and J lost 2, with 10 bases in between. The CDR3 loop reads CASGSEAYEQYF. CDR3 coding DNA: TGTGCCAGCGGATCAGAAGCCTACGAGCAGTACTTC.

This clone showed up just once. This chain connects TRBV11-1 to TRBJ2-2; perhaps TRBD1 as D (5 bases). Looked up from germline, CDR1 is SGHAT and CDR2 is FQDESV (reference sequence). Between the trimmed V and J ends, which lost 7 bases and 2 bases, there was a span of 14 bases. The CDR3 has 15 residues. CDR3 sequence reads: CASIKGNLNTGELFF. The CDR3 coding sequence is TGTGCCAGCATCAAGGGGAACCTTAACACCGGGGAGCTGTTTTTT.

The V gene is TRBV11-2, the J gene TRBJ2-7; 8 bases are shared with TRBD2. Losses at the gene ends were 6 bases for V and 2 bases for J; bases not matched to a gene: 6. The CDR3 consists of 14 residues. Germline CDR1 reads SGHAT; CDR2 reads FQNNGV. The CDR3 spells CASRPSGSTYEQYF. For the CDR3, the DNA is TGTGCCAGCAGACCCAGCGGGAGCACCTACGAGCAGTACTTC.

The chain employs TRBV19 and TRBJ1-1; perhaps TRBD1 as D (5 bases). V was clipped by 5 bases and J by 4 bases, with 17 bases between them. Germline V CDR1 and CDR2: LNHDA, SQIVND (reference sequence). CDR3 size: 15 residues. The CDR3 bases are TGTGCCAGTAGTCGGGGCACCCGCCGGACCACTGAAGCTTTCTTT. Protein sequence: CASSRGTRRTTEAFF.

This sequence joins TRBV5-4 and TRBJ2-1, with D tentatively TRBD2 (5 bases). Germline V gene sequence: CDR1 SGHNT, CDR2 YYREEE (reference sequence). V lost 4 bases and J lost 6, with 11 bases in between. This CDR3 spans 13 amino acids. For the CDR3, the DNA is TGTGCCAGCAGCACCGGACTGATCAATGAGCAGTTCTTC. This gives the protein CASSTGLINEQFF.

The gene calls are TRBV4-1 and TRBJ2-3, with 11 bases aligning to TRBD1. V lost 3 bases, J lost 0 bases, and 11 bases stayed unmatched. Germline V gives CDR1 MGHRA, CDR2 YSYEKL. The CDR3 length is 19 residues. CDR3 in amino acids: CASSQRVPGQGESTDTQYF. In DNA, the CDR3 is TGCGCCAGCAGCCAGAGAGTTCCGGGACAGGGGGAAAGCACAGATACGCAGTATTTT.

In this sample, this clone turned up once. This sequence joins TRBV5-1 and TRBJ2-5; D not certain. The CDR3 runs to 16 residues. The V and J ends lost 3 bases and 5 bases respectively, with 20 bases between them. Germline assignment: CDR1 SGHRS and CDR2 YFSETQ. CDR3 amino acids: CASSSPDGPNTETQYF. As DNA, the CDR3 is TGCGCCAGCAGCTCCCCGGACGGACCCAATACGGAGACCCAGTACTTC.

This chain uses TRBV5-4 with TRBJ1-4; D is undetermined. Trimming pared 0 bases from V and 11 bases from J, leaving 17 bases between. The CDR3 has 15 amino acids. Looked up from germline, CDR1 is SGHNT and CDR2 is YYREEE (reference sequence). This CDR3 is CASSLAGGPPRKLFF. In DNA form, the CDR3 reads TGTGCCAGCAGCTTGGCCGGAGGCCCCCCCAGGAAACTGTTTTTT.

This clone has more than one count but fewer than ten. The J gene is TRBJ1-1, the V gene TRBV15, with D hard to call. V was shortened by 3 bases and J by 3 bases, with 8 bases between the two germline ends. Germline-derived CDR1 and CDR2 are LNHNV and YYDKDF (reference sequence). The CDR3 spans 13 residues. The CDR3 region is CATSRERYTEAFF. The CDR3 nucleotides read TGTGCCACCAGCAGGGAACGATACACTGAAGCTTTCTTT.

This clone has a handful of counts. As DNA, the CDR3 is TGTGCCAGCAGCTCCGGGACAGGGGGCATCTACGAGCAGTACTTC. Protein sequence: CASSSGTGGIYEQYF. The chain links TRBV7-9 to TRBJ2-7; 12 positions match TRBD1. Losses at the gene ends were 4 bases for V and 3 bases for J; bases not matched to a gene: 4. Germline loops: CDR1 SEHNR, CDR2 FQNEAQ (reference sequence). The CDR3 totals 15 residues.

This chain's CDR3 is CASSLGPNTEAFF. In DNA, the CDR3 is TGTGCCAGCAGTTTAGGGCCAAACACTGAAGCTTTCTTT. The V and J genes are TRBV27 and TRBJ1-1; unclear D gene. This CDR3 is 13 amino acids long. With 2 bases removed from V and 2 bases from J, the gap between germline ends came to 6 bases. Per the germline V gene, CDR1 is MNHEY and CDR2 is SMNVEV (reference sequence).

The chain is built from TRBV4-1 and TRBJ1-3, with D perhaps matching TRBD1 (5 bases). Germline loops: CDR1 MGHRA, CDR2 YSYEKL. The CDR3 contains 16 residues. The ends were cut back, 5 bases at V and 6 bases at J, with 20 bases in the middle. The CDR3 here is CASSWGRNPGENTIYF. In nucleotides, the CDR3 is TGCGCCAGCAGCTGGGGACGGAACCCAGGCGAAAACACCATATATTTT.

V is TRBV28 and J is TRBJ2-3; a possible D gene is TRBD2 (7 bases). Germline V CDR1 and CDR2: MDHEN, SYDVKM. V shed 5 bases and J shed 4 bases, with 16 bases lying between them. The CDR3 is made up of 15 amino acids. This CDR3 reads CASSPLGGLSDTQYF. In nucleotides, the CDR3 is TGTGCCAGCAGTCCCCTCGGGGGGCTTTCAGATACGCAGTATTTT.

CDR3 residues: CSARDAGYTF. As DNA, the CDR3 is TGCAGTGCTAGAGATGCTGGCTACACCTTC. This chain links TRBV20-1 with TRBJ1-2; D is unresolved. The germline V and J ends were trimmed by 0 bases and 7 bases, with 3 bases remaining between them. The germline gives CDR1 DFQATT, CDR2 SNEGSKA (reference sequence). The CDR3 is 10 residues long.

This chain connects TRBV4-3 to TRBJ2-7, with a tentative D call TRBD1 (6 bases). Trimming took 3 bases from V and 0 from J, leaving 12 bases between them. Per germline, CDR1 LGHNA and CDR2 YSLEER. The CDR3 totals 15 residues. The CDR3 region has the DNA TGCGCCAGCAGCCAGGGACATGGAAGCTCCTACGAGCAGTACTTC. Translation gives CASSQGHGSSYEQYF.

Many counts were recorded for this clone. The chain is built from TRBV10-3 and TRBJ2-5, with D perhaps being TRBD1 or TRBD2 (5 bases each). The germline V gene has CDR1 ENHRY and CDR2 SYGVKD. V dropped 6 bases and J dropped 7 bases, with 15 bases sitting between them. The CDR3 has 13 residues. CDR3 nucleotide sequence: TGTGCCATCAGGGGACGCCTGGGGTTGACCCAGTACTTC. Its protein product is CAIRGRLGLTQYF.

The gene calls are TRBV4-2 and TRBJ2-5, with TRBD2 as a possible D gene (6 bases). The germline V gene has CDR1 LGHNA and CDR2 YNFKEQ. CDR3 length equals 12 residues. Between the trimmed V and J ends, which lost 5 bases and 5 bases, there was a span of 9 bases. In DNA form, the CDR3 reads TGTGCCAGCAGCAGCGGGTGGGAGACCCAGTACTTC. This translates into CASSSGWETQYF.